The entry that follows covers one T cell receptor beta chain sequence. Together with a sample-barcoded 5' primer, a J-beta primer mix was included in a second PCR lasting about 6 to 11 cycles. TCRdb itself ran the 5' RACE reads through MiXCR, one entry per CDR3 protein. The data show just under 900,000 distinct CDR3 sequences, with 29% seen just once and roughly 17% held by the top ten. This CDR3 is built from 13 residues. Looked up from germline, CDR1 is LGHDT and CDR2 is YNNKEL (reference sequence). Trimming removed 8 bases at V and 0 bases at J, with 10 bases between. The data derive from a study of blood T cells in healthy people across ages.

Sequences were obtained from blood. This receptor was taken from an elderly woman in good health. J is TRBJ1-2 and V is TRBV3-1; D not resolved. CDR3 loop: CASGPPSNYGYTF. The CDR3 coding sequence is TGTGCCAGCGGCCCCCCGTCTAACTATGGCTACACCTTC.